These 16 T cell receptor beta chains were sequenced from one sample in a study of blood T cell repertoires in COVID-19. Assay used: immunoSEQ multiplex PCR; TCRdb lists only in-frame clones, some missing. The data contain around 140,000 clones, 84% of them singletons. The specimen was PBMCs or T cells enriched from blood (not recorded which). The receptor set was obtained from a man aged 50-59 years in a cohort exposed to, infected with or recovered from COVID-19 (not recorded which).

The chain links TRBV9 to TRBJ2-3, with 8 bases matching TRBD1. The CDR3 length is 15 residues. J lost 2 bases, V lost 1 base, and 3 bases had no gene match. Per germline, CDR1 SGDLS and CDR2 YYNGEE. CDR3 protein: CASSVNRGNTDTQYF. CDR3 bases: TGTGCCAGCAGCGTAAACAGGGGGAACACAGATACGCAGTATTTT.

The rearrangement links TRBV11-2 to TRBJ2-2, with a possible D match to TRBD1 (5 bases). Germline V lookup: CDR1 SGHAT, CDR2 FQNNGV. The CDR3 spans 14 residues. Trimming removed 3 bases at V and 6 bases at J, with 11 bases between. The CDR3 DNA reads as TGTGCCAGCAGCTTCACTCAGGGATCCGGGGAGCTGTTTTTT. This translates into CASSFTQGSGELFF.

This clone was detected once. The chain is built from TRBV10-3 and TRBJ1-2; D remains ambiguous. Germline V CDR1 and CDR2: ENHRY, SYGVKD. This CDR3 contains 11 residues. Trimming removed 4 bases at V and 5 bases at J, with 5 bases between. This chain's CDR3 is CAISGAYGYTF. The CDR3 DNA is TGTGCCATCAGTGGGGCGTATGGCTACACCTTC.

The chain is built from TRBV2 and TRBJ2-1; 9 bases line up with TRBD1. The ends lost 6 bases at V and 2 bases at J; junction bases unmatched: 14. The CDR3 has 18 residues. CDR1 is SNHLY and CDR2 is FYNNEI in the germline V gene. CDR3 sequence reads: CASSPGTGRGLTYNEQFF. The CDR3 nucleotides are TGTGCCAGCAGCCCCGGGACAGGGAGAGGACTCACCTACAATGAGCAGTTCTTC.

The chain links TRBV9 to TRBJ1-1, with 8 bases that match TRBD1. In germline, CDR1 is SGDLS, CDR2 YYNGEE. CDR3 length: 15 residues. Trimming cost V 3 bases and J 4 bases; bases outside gene matches: 8. In DNA form, the CDR3 reads TGTGCCAGCAGCGCAGGACAGGGCTTGGCCACTGAAGCTTTCTTT. Its protein is CASSAGQGLATEAFF.

The gene calls are TRBV5-4 and TRBJ2-7; D gene uncertain. CDR3 size: 14 residues. Trimming took off 0 bases at V and 0 bases at J, with 7 bases between the two ends. Germline assignment: CDR1 SGHNT and CDR2 YYREEE (reference sequence). This CDR3 is CASSLVGSSYEQYF. The CDR3 DNA is TGTGCCAGCAGCTTGGTTGGCAGCTCCTACGAGCAGTACTTC.

This sequence joins TRBV6-4 and TRBJ2-1, with D perhaps matching TRBD1 (5 bases). V shed 0 bases and J shed 7 bases, with 10 bases lying between them. CDR1 MRHNA and CDR2 SNTAGT come from the germline V gene. The CDR3 length is 14 residues. CDR3 sequence reads: CASSDSGRPNEQFF. Here the CDR3 DNA reads TGTGCCAGCAGTGACTCGGGGCGTCCAAATGAGCAGTTCTTC.

The rearrangement uses TRBV5-1 and TRBJ1-1; 8 positions agree with TRBD1. The germline V gene encodes CDR1 SGHRS and CDR2 YFSETQ. V was pared by 2 bases and J by 6 bases, with 3 bases of the junction left unmatched. The CDR3 is 13 amino acids. The CDR3 loop is CASSLQGQAEAFF. The DNA for the CDR3 is TGCGCCAGCAGCTTACAGGGACAGGCTGAAGCTTTCTTT.

The chain has TRBV11-3 and TRBJ2-3, with 8 nucleotides matching TRBD1. The CDR3 loop spans 15 amino acids. The trim removed 5 bases at V and 4 bases at J, leaving 8 bases unmatched. Germline loops: CDR1 SGHNT, CDR2 YENEEA. DNA of the CDR3: TGTGCCAGCAGCCCAGCAGGACAGGGAGCAGATACGCAGTATTTT. Residues: CASSPAGQGADTQYF. Together with reference TRBV11-3 and TRBJ2-3, the CDR3 gives the full variable domain: EAGVVQSPRYKIIEKKQPVAFWCNPISGHNTLYWYLQNLGQGPELLIRYENEEAVDDSQLPKDRFSAERLKGVDSTLKIQPAELGDSAVYLCASSPAGQGADTQYFGPGTRLTVL.

The V call is TRBV5-1, the J call TRBJ2-3, with 14 bases aligning to TRBD2. V shed 4 bases and J 6 bases; nucleotides not matched to a gene: 4. CDR3 length: 15 residues. Looked up from germline, CDR1 is SGHRS and CDR2 is YFSETQ. CDR3 residues: CASSPGLAGVDTQYF. The CDR3 DNA reads TGCGCCAGCAGCCCGGGACTAGCGGGAGTGGATACGCAGTATTTT.

In this sample, this clone turned up a few times. The chain joins TRBV3-1 (or the pseudogene TRBV3-2) to TRBJ2-7; 7 bases line up with TRBD2. The V and J ends lost 3 bases and 6 bases, in that order; junction bases with no gene match: 2. Germline assignment: CDR1 LGHDT and CDR2 YNNKEL (reference sequence). The CDR3 has 12 amino acids. The CDR3 here is CASSHPSGEQYF. Written as DNA, the CDR3 is TGTGCCAGCAGCCACCCTAGCGGCGAGCAGTACTTC.

The gene calls are TRBV6-1 and TRBJ2-1; TRBD2 matches 11 bases. In germline, CDR1 is MNHNS, CDR2 SASEGT. The CDR3 covers 16 residues. Trimming took 1 base from V and 4 from J; bases not matched to a gene: 3. CDR3 bases: TGTGCCAGCAGTGAAGTAGGGACTAGCGGTTACAATGAGCAGTTCTTC. The encoded protein is CASSEVGTSGYNEQFF.

The V and J genes are TRBV24-1 and TRBJ1-2; the D is unclear. The CDR3 has 10 residues. Germline assignment: CDR1 KGHDR and CDR2 SFDVKD. V gave up 9 bases and J gave up 8 bases, with 9 bases separating them. CDR3 nucleotides: TGTGCCACCGGAGGCGGCGGCTACACCTTC. Amino acid sequence: CATGGGGYTF.

This chain links TRBV20-1 with TRBJ2-3; possibly TRBD1 for D (5 bases). The V end was cut by 4 bases, the J end by 5 bases, with 7 bases between. The germline CDR1 and CDR2 sequences are DFQATT and SNEGSKA (reference sequence). This CDR3 contains 11 residues. The CDR3 loop is CSAKGIDTQYF. CDR3 coding DNA: TGCAGTGCTAAGGGGATAGATACGCAGTATTTT.

This clone was counted a single time. The genes are TRBV7-9 and TRBJ2-3; perhaps TRBD1 as D (5 bases). The CDR3 has 13 residues. V was clipped by 3 bases and J by 6 bases, with 10 bases between them. Germline lookup yields CDR1 SEHNR and CDR2 FQNEAQ (reference sequence). CDR3 region: CASSFDSWDTQYF. The DNA for the CDR3 is TGTGCCAGCAGCTTTGACAGTTGGGATACGCAGTATTTT.

This clone occurred a few times. The chain employs TRBV19 and TRBJ2-7; 9 bases fit TRBD2. The CDR3 sequence is 13 residues long. Germline lookup yields CDR1 LNHDA and CDR2 SQIVND (reference sequence). The trim removed 6 bases at V and 5 bases at J, leaving 5 bases unmatched. CDR3 sequence: CASRPLAGDEQYF. CDR3 DNA sequence: TGTGCCAGTAGGCCGTTAGCGGGAGACGAGCAGTACTTC.